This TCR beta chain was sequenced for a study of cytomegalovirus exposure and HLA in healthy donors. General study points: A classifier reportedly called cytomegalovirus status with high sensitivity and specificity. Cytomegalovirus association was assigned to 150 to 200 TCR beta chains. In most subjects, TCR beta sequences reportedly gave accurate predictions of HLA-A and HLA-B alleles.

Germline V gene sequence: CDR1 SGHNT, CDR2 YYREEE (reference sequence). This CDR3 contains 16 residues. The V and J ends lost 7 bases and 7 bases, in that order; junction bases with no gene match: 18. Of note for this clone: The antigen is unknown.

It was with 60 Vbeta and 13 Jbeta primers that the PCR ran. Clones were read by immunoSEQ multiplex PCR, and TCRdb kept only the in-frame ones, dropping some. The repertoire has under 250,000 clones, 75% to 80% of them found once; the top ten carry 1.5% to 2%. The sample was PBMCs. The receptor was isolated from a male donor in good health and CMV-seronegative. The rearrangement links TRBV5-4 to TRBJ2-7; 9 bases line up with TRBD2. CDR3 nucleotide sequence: TGTGCCAGCCAAGGTGGTAGCGGGAGCTATTCGAGTGAGCAGTACTTC. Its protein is CASQGGSGSYSSEQYF.